This TCR beta chain was identified in a study of blood T cell repertoires in COVID-19. Original data processing: The authors estimated nucleated cell counts from reference gene primer amplification. Sequencing used immunoSEQ multiplex PCR; TCRdb keeps in-frame clones, though not all of them. The DNA was the basis for D and trimming; V, J and clone size are from that table. The sample consists of around 300,000 clones, around 88% of them appearing once. The germline V gene has CDR1 SNHLY and CDR2 FYNNEI. V was cut by 8 bases and J by 9 bases, with 14 bases left in between. CDR3 length: 13 residues. The sample taken for sequencing was peripheral blood. The receptor was derived from a woman aged 25 to 39 who had recovered from COVID-19. The chain is built from TRBV2 and TRBJ1-6; D uncertain. CDR3 sequence reads: CASLRSSSSPLHF. CDR3 coding DNA: TGTGCCAGCCTACGGAGTAGTAGTTCACCCCTCCACTTT.